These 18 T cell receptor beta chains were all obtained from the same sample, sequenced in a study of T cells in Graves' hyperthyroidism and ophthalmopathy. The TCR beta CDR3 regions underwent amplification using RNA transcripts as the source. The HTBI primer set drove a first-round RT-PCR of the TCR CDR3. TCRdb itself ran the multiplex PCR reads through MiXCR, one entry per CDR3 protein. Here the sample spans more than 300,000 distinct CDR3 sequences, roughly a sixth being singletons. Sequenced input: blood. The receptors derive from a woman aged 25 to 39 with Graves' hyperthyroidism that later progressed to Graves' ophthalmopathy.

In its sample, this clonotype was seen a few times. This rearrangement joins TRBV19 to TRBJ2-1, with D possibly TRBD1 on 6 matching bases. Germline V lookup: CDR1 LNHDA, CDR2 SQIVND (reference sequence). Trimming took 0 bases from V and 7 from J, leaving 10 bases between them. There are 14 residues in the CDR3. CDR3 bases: TGTGCCAGTAGTATAGATCTCGGGACAAATGAGCAGTTCTTC. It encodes CASSIDLGTNEQFF.

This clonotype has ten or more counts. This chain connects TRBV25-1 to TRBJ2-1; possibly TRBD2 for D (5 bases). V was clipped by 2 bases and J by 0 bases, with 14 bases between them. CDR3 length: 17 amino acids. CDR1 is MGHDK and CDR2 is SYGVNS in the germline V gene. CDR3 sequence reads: CASSERQRKSSYNEQFF. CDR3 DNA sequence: TGTGCCAGCAGTGAACGGCAGCGGAAAAGCTCCTACAATGAGCAGTTCTTC.

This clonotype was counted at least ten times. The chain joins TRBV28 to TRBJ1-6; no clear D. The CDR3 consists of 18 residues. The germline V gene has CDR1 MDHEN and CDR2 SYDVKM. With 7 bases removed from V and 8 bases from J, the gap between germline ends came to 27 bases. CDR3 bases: TGTGCCAGCACCCAGACATCAGCAAGTTTAGAACGGTATTCACCCCTCCACTTT. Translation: CASTQTSASLERYSPLHF.

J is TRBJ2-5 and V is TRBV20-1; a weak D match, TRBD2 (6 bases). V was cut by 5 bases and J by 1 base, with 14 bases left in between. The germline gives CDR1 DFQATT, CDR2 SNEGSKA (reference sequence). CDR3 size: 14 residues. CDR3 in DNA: TGCAGTGCTCCTGTGGGGCGGGGCCAAGAGACCCAGTACTTC. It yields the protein CSAPVGRGQETQYF.

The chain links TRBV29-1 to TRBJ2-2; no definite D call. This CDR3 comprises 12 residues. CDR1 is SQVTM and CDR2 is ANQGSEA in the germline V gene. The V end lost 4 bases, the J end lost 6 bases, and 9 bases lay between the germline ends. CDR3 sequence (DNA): TGCAGCGTTGTTGGATTTGCCGGGGAGCTGTTTTTT. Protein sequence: CSVVGFAGELFF.

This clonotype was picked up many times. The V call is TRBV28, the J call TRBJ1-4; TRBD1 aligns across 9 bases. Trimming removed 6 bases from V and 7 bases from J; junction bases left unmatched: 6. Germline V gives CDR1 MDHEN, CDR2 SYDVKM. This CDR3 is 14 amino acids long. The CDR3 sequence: CASRLGQGVEKLFF. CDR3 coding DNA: TGTGCCAGCAGACTGGGACAGGGCGTTGAAAAACTGTTTTTT.

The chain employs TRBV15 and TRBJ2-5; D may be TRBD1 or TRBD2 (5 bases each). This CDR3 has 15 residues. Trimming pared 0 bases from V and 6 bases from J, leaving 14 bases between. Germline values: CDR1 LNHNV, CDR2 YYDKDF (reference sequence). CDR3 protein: CATSRDVEGSQTQYF. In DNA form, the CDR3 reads TGTGCCACCAGCAGAGATGTCGAGGGGAGTCAGACCCAGTACTTC.

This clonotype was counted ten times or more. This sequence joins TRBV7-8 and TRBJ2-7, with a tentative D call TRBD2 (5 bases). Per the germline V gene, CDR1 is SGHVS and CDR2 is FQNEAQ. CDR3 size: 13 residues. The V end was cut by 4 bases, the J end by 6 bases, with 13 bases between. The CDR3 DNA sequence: TGTGCCAGCAGCTCCCGGGATTCTCTCGAGCAGTACTTC. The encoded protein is CASSSRDSLEQYF.

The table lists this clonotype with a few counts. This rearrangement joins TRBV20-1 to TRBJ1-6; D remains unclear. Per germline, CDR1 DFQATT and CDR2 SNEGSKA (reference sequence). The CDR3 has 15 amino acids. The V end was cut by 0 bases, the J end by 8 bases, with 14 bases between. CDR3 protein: CSARDSFVWDSPLHF. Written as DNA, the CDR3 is TGCAGTGCTAGAGATAGTTTTGTATGGGATTCACCCCTCCACTTT.

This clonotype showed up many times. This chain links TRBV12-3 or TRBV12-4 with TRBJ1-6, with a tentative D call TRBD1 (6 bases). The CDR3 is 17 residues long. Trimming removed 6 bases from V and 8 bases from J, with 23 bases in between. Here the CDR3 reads CASSPHPDSQADSPLHF. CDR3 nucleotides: TGTGCCAGCAGCCCCCATCCGGACAGCCAGGCGGATTCACCCCTCCACTTT.

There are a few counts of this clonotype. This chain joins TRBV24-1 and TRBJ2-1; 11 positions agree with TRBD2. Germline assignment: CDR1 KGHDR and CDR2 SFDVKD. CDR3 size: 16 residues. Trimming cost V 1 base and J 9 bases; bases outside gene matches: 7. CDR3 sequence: CATSDFVLAGGGEQFF. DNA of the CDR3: TGTGCCACCAGTGATTTCGTCCTAGCGGGAGGCGGTGAGCAGTTCTTC.

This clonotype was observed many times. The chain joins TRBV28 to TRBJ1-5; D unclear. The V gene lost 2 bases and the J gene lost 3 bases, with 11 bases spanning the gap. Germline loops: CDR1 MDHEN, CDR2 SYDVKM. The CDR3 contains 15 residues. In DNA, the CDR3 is TGTGCCAGCAGTTTAGTTCGGGGTTACAATCAGCCCCAGCATTTT. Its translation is CASSLVRGYNQPQHF. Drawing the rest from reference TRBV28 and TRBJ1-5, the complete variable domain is DVKVTQSSRYLVKRTGEKVFLECVQDMDHENMFWYRQDPGLGLRLIYFSYDVKMKEKGDIPEGYSVSREKKERFSLILESASTNQTSMYLCASSLVRGYNQPQHFGDGTRLSIL.

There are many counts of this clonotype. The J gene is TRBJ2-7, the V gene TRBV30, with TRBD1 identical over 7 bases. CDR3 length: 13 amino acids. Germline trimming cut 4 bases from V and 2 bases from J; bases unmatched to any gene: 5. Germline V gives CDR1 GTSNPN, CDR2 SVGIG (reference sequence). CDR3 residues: CAWKPGQTYEQYF. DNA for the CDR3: TGTGCCTGGAAACCGGGACAGACCTACGAGCAGTACTTC. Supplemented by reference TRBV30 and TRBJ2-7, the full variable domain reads SQTIHQWPATLVQPVGSPLSLECTVEGTSNPNLYWYRQAAGRGLQLLFYSVGIGQISSEVPQNLSASRPQDRQFILSSKKLLLSDSGFYLCAWKPGQTYEQYFGPGTRLTVT.

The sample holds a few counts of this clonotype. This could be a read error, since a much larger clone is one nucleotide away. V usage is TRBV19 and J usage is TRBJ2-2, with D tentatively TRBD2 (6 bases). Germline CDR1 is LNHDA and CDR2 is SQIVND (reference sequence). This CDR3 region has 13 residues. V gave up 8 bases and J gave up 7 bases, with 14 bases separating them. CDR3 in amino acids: CASGGRGGGELFF. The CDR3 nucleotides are TGTGCCAGTGGAGGTAGGGGAGGCGGGGAGCTGTTTTTT.

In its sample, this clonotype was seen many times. The CDR3 here is CASSRSGSSYEQYF. CDR3 in DNA: TGTGCCAGCAGTCGTAGCGGGAGCTCCTACGAGCAGTACTTC. This rearrangement joins TRBV6-1 to TRBJ2-7; 9 bases are shared with TRBD2. This CDR3 spans 14 amino acids. V gave up 5 bases and J gave up 0 bases; unmatched junction bases: 2. Germline V gives CDR1 MNHNS, CDR2 SASEGT.

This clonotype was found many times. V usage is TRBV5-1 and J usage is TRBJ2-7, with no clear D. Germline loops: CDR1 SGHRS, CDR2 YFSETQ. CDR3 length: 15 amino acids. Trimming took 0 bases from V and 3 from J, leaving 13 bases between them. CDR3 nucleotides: TGCGCCAGCAGCTTGGGCGGCGCCAGAGGCTACGAGCAGTACTTC. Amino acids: CASSLGGARGYEQYF.

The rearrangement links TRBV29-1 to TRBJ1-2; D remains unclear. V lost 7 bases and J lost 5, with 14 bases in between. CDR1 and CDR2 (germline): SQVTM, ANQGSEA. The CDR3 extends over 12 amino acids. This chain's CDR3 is CSADPTGYGYTF. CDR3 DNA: TGCAGCGCCGACCCGACCGGTTATGGCTACACCTTC.

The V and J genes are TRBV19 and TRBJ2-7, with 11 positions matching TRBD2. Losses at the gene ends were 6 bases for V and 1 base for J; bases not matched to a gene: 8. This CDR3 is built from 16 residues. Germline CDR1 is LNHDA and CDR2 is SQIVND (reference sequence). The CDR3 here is CASSPFGTSGSYEQYF. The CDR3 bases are TGTGCCAGTAGCCCCTTCGGGACTAGCGGTTCCTACGAGCAGTACTTC.